These 16 T cell receptor beta chains were all obtained from the same sample, sequenced in a study of blood T cell repertoires in COVID-19. Using immunoSEQ multiplex PCR, the repertoire was profiled, and TCRdb retains in-frame clones only, with some absent. The table includes 250,000 to 300,000 clones, roughly 90% detected once. What was sequenced was peripheral blood. These TCRs come from a young woman with COVID-19, enrolled during active disease.

This chain joins TRBV7-2 and TRBJ2-7; 10 bases line up with TRBD1. CDR1 is SGHTA and CDR2 is FQGNSA in the germline V gene. CDR3 length equals 15 residues. V trimming: 6 bases; J trimming: 5 bases; junction bases outside the gene matches: 10. CDR3 nucleotides: TGTGCCAGCAGGAAACTCGGGACAGGGGTGAACGAGCAGTACTTC. Protein sequence: CASRKLGTGVNEQYF.

The chain couples TRBV7-9 to TRBJ1-2; 7 positions agree with TRBD1. The germline V gene encodes CDR1 SEHNR and CDR2 FQNEAQ (reference sequence). J gave up 8 bases and V 5 bases, and 8 bases lay outside the gene matches. The CDR3 length is 13 residues. As DNA, the CDR3 is TGTGCCAGCAGCCGACAGGGCCCCCAGGGCTACACCTTC. Encoded protein: CASSRQGPQGYTF.

The chain employs TRBV7-9 and TRBJ1-5, with 7 bases matching TRBD1. CDR1 is SEHNR, CDR2 FQNEAQ, per germline (reference sequence). V was pared by 5 bases and J by 2 bases, with 6 bases of the junction left unmatched. The CDR3 is made up of 15 amino acids. The CDR3 DNA sequence: TGTGCCAGCAGCCCCAAGGGGGCGGGCAATCAGCCCCAGCATTTT. It is translated as CASSPKGAGNQPQHF.

The chain links TRBV2 to TRBJ2-1; 9 bases map to TRBD2. The junction had 12 bases not matched to a gene; V was cut back by 6 bases and J by 9 bases. Germline V CDR1 and CDR2: SNHLY, FYNNEI. The CDR3 is 15 amino acids. The CDR3 DNA reads as TGTGCCAGCAGAGCTCTCGCGGGAGGGGCAGGTGAGCAGTTCTTC. It is translated as CASRALAGGAGEQFF.

The chain combines TRBV5-5 with TRBJ2-7; 11 nucleotides line up with TRBD2. The CDR3 is 15 residues long. Trimming at V came to 3 bases and at J to 2 bases, leaving 4 bases not matched to a gene. The germline V gene has CDR1 SGHKS and CDR2 YYEKEE (reference sequence). In DNA, the CDR3 is TGTGCCAGCAGCTCGACTAGCGGGGTAACCTACGAGCAGTACTTC. This sequence encodes CASSSTSGVTYEQYF. The full variable domain, in which reference TRBV5-5 and TRBJ2-7 provide the parts outside the CDR3, is DAGVTQSPTHLIKTRGQQVTLRCSPISGHKSVSWYQQVLGQGPQFIFQYYEKEERGRGNFPDRFSARQFPNYSSELNVNALLLGDSALYLCASSSTSGVTYEQYFGPGTRLTVT.

The CDR3 sequence: CASSGLAGFYEQYF. The CDR3 DNA is TGTGCCAGCAGTGGGTTAGCGGGGTTCTACGAGCAGTACTTC. The V gene is TRBV2, the J gene TRBJ2-7; TRBD2 matches at 8 bases. The V and J ends lost 4 bases and 3 bases, in that order; junction bases with no gene match: 5. Germline-derived CDR1 and CDR2 are SNHLY and FYNNEI. There are 14 residues in the CDR3.

The CDR3 sequence is CASSYVAGSSYNEQFF. The CDR3 nucleotides are TGTGCCAGCAGCTATGTAGCGGGGAGCTCCTACAATGAGCAGTTCTTC. The chain links TRBV9 to TRBJ2-1, with 8 nucleotides matching TRBD2. Trimming took 4 bases from V and 0 from J; bases not matched to a gene: 6. This CDR3 has 16 amino acids. The germline CDR1 and CDR2 sequences are SGDLS and YYNGEE.

V is TRBV28 and J is TRBJ1-5, with no clear D. V was pared by 5 bases and J by 5 bases, with 10 bases between. The germline CDR1 and CDR2 sequences are MDHEN and SYDVKM. The CDR3 spans 13 residues. The CDR3 loop is CASSVLADQPQHF. The CDR3 DNA reads TGTGCCAGCAGTGTCTTGGCGGATCAGCCCCAGCATTTT.

V usage is TRBV7-6 and J usage is TRBJ1-2, with D possibly being TRBD1 (5 bases). The CDR3 runs to 14 residues. The V end was cut by 2 bases, the J end by 8 bases, with 15 bases between. CDR1 SGHVS and CDR2 FNYEAQ come from the germline V gene. The CDR3 is CASSLRQGLEGYTF. CDR3 coding DNA: TGTGCCAGCAGCTTAAGGCAGGGCTTAGAGGGCTACACCTTC. The full variable domain, in which reference TRBV7-6 and TRBJ1-2 provide the parts outside the CDR3, is GAGVSQSPRYKVTKRGQDVALRCDPISGHVSLYWYRQALGQGPEFLTYFNYEAQQDKSGLPNDRFSAERPEGSISTLTIQRTEQRDSAMYRCASSLRQGLEGYTFGSGTRLTVV.

The chain employs TRBV4-1 and TRBJ2-1; 8 nucleotides align to TRBD2. Trimming removed 0 bases from V and 2 bases from J; junction bases left unmatched: 6. CDR3 size: 17 residues. The germline gives CDR1 MGHRA, CDR2 YSYEKL. The CDR3 loop is CASSQDSLAGPYNEQFF. CDR3 nucleotide sequence: TGCGCCAGCAGCCAAGATAGTCTAGCGGGCCCCTACAATGAGCAGTTCTTC.

The CDR3 nucleotides are TGTGCCAGCAGCCAACAGGGATGGGTGGATGAGCAGTTCTTC. It specifies CASSQQGWVDEQFF. The rearrangement links TRBV5-6 to TRBJ2-1; D possibly corresponds to TRBD1 (6 bases). In germline, CDR1 is SGHDT, CDR2 YYEEEE. V was trimmed by 4 bases and J by 8 bases, leaving 16 bases between them. There are 14 residues in the CDR3.

The chain recombines TRBV10-1 with TRBJ2-7; D is ambiguous. Trimming pared 5 bases from V and 2 bases from J, leaving 13 bases between. The germline V gene encodes CDR1 WNHNN and CDR2 SYGVQD (reference sequence). The CDR3 has 14 amino acids. CDR3 coding DNA: TGCGCCAGCAGTCCCAGTGGTCTAGCCTACGAGCAGTACTTC. As protein: CASSPSGLAYEQYF.

This clone was counted a few times. The rearrangement links TRBV19 to TRBJ2-6; D possibly corresponds to TRBD1 (6 bases). This CDR3 has 18 residues. Germline V gene lookup returns CDR1 LNHDA and CDR2 SQIVND (reference sequence). V shed 2 bases and J shed 2 bases, with 16 bases lying between them. The CDR3, as DNA: TGTGCCAGTAGTATAACTTATTGGACAGATGCTGGGGCCAACGTCCTGACTTTC. Protein: CASSITYWTDAGANVLTF.

The V gene is TRBV19, the J gene TRBJ2-1; 7 nucleotides align to TRBD2. CDR1 is LNHDA, CDR2 SQIVND, per germline (reference sequence). CDR3 size: 17 residues. The V segment lost 5 bases and the J segment 2 bases; nucleotides outside the gene matches: 12. The CDR3 loop is CASSPFGAGATYNEQFF. For the CDR3, the DNA is TGTGCCAGTAGTCCCTTTGGGGCGGGAGCGACCTACAATGAGCAGTTCTTC.

This chain uses TRBV5-3 with TRBJ2-7, with TRBD1 matching 7 bases. TRBV5-3 is designated an ORF whose function remains uncertain. V lost 2 bases to trimming and J lost 1 base; unmatched junction nucleotides: 6. The length of the CDR3 is 15 residues. CDR3 nucleotide sequence: TGTGCCAGAAGCTTCCTGGGACAGCTATCCTACGAGCAGTACTTC. This gives the protein CARSFLGQLSYEQYF.

The chain combines TRBV2 with TRBJ1-3; TRBD1 matches 7 bases. Looked up from germline, CDR1 is SNHLY and CDR2 is FYNNEI. The V gene end was trimmed by 9 bases and the J gene end by 1 base; junction bases not matched to a gene: 6. This CDR3 is 14 amino acids long. CDR3 sequence reads: CASADRRSGNTIYF. The CDR3 coding sequence is TGTGCCAGTGCGGACAGGAGGTCTGGAAACACCATATATTTT.